This TCR beta chain appears in the sequencing data of a study of T cells in localized non-small cell lung cancer. Sequenced by immunoSEQ multiplex PCR; TCRdb stores in-frame clones only, minus some. The repertoire holds 23,000 or so clones, with approximately 92% as singletons. Germline CDR1 and CDR2: KGHSH and LQKENI. The V and J ends lost 1 base and 4 bases, in that order; junction bases with no gene match: 8. This CDR3 is built from 17 residues. Study-level results: Longer survival (overall) was linked to higher T cell density in blood. Uninvolved neighboring lung showed the greatest T cell clonality, exceeding tumor. Sequencing, confined to only one tumor region, leaves heterogeneity possible. Within adjacent lung there appeared a median around 60 of the top 100 tumor clones.

As to this clone: Its antigen is undetermined.

The sample here was peripheral blood, taken before any cancer treatment. The receptor was derived from a man aged 40-75 years with stage III squamous cell lung carcinoma. V and J are TRBV18 and TRBJ2-1; 9 bases are shared with TRBD2. The CDR3 sequence: CASSPQKKTSGYNEQFF. The CDR3 DNA follows: TGTGCCAGCTCACCACAGAAAAAGACTAGCGGTTACAATGAGCAGTTCTTC.